The rows below give T cell receptor beta chains drawn from one sample of a study of cytomegalovirus exposure and HLA in healthy donors. Method: immunoSEQ multiplex PCR; TCRdb's copy keeps in-frame clones and lacks some. The repertoire holds fewer than 200,000 clones, around 88% seen once, with 1.7% in the top ten. The material sequenced was PBMCs. Receptors were obtained from a man aged 35 to 55 in good health and CMV-seropositive. Both conserved end residues are part of each CDR3. Fields, in order: D gene, clone size, J gene, V gene, CDR3 DNA, CDR3 protein. The D gene is left open where the match is weak. Size is stated for part of the rows, as once, few or many counts, or as a class when the clone is expanded.

>TRBD1|-|TRBJ2-7|TRBV27
TGTGCCAGCAGACCGGGACAGACCTACGAGCAGTACTTC
CASRPGQTYEQYF
>TRBD1|-|TRBJ2-7|TRBV7-2
TGTGCCGGGGGACAGATGGTCGAGCAGTACTTC
CAGGQMVEQYF
>TRBD2|-|TRBJ2-7|TRBV5-4
TGTGCCAGCAGCGGGCCCGGACTAGCGAGGTACGAGCAGTACTTC
CASSGPGLARYEQYF
>TRBD1|-|TRBJ2-3|TRBV18
TGTGCCAGCTCAAGGACAGGGTCCGGGGATACGCAGTATTTT
CASSRTGSGDTQYF
>TRBD1|once|TRBJ1-5|TRBV7-8
TGTGCCAGCAGCTTAGCAGGGGGCCAAAGTCAGCCCCAGCATTTT
CASSLAGGQSQPQHF
>-|once|TRBJ1-1|TRBV19
TGTGCCAGTAGTTTCTTAATGAACACTGAAGCTTTCTTT
CASSFLMNTEAFF
>-|-|TRBJ1-5|TRBV5-3
TGTGCCAGAACCCTCGTCAGGCGGGATAATCAGCCCCAGCATTTT
CARTLVRRDNQPQHF
>TRBD2|few|TRBJ2-7|TRBV9
TGTGCCAGCAGCTCACGGACTAGCGGGACCTACGAGCAGTACTTC
CASSSRTSGTYEQYF
>TRBD1|-|TRBJ1-5|TRBV18
TGTGCCAGCTCACCTTCCGGGACAGGGGGCGAGCCCCAGCATTTT
CASSPSGTGGEPQHF
>TRBD2|once|TRBJ2-1|TRBV5-6
TGTGCCAGCAGCCTAGCGGGAGTCACTTACAATGAGCAGTTCTTC
CASSLAGVTYNEQFF
>TRBD1|once|TRBJ1-1|TRBV5-1
TGCGCCAGCAGCTTGTCCGGACAGGCCCACGACCCTGAAGCTTTCTTT
CASSLSGQAHDPEAFF
>-|-|TRBJ2-1|TRBV6-4
TGTGCCAGCAGTAGGACAGCGACCAACAATGAGCAGTTCTTC
CASSRTATNNEQFF